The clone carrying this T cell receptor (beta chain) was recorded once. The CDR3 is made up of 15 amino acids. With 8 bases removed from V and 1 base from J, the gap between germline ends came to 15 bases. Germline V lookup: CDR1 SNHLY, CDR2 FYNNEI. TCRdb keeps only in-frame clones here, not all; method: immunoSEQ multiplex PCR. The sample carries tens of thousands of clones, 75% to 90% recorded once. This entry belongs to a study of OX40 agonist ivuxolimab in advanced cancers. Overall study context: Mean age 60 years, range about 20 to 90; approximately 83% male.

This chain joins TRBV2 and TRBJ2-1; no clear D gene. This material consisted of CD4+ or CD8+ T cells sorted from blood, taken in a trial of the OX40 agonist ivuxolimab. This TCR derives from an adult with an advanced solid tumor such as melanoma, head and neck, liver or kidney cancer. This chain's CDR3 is CASRTPQDSYNEQFF. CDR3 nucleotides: TGTGCCAGCCGAACCCCCCAGGATTCCTACAATGAGCAGTTCTTC.